This TCR beta chain emerged from a study of blood T cells in healthy people across ages. Study-wide findings and caveats: Relative to aged donors, long-lived donors carried more naive CD4+ cells and displayed higher diversity.

Concerning this clonotype: As yet, its antigen is unknown.

Trimming removed 0 bases at V and 5 bases at J, with 13 bases between. CDR1 DFQATT and CDR2 SNEGSKA come from the germline V gene (reference sequence). The CDR3 extends over 15 amino acids. A second PCR, run for about 6 to 11 cycles, used a sample-barcoded 5' primer plus a J-beta primer mix. TCRdb fed the 5' RACE reads into MiXCR, producing one record per CDR3 protein. The table has 700,000 to 1,000,000 distinct CDR3 sequences, roughly 44% seen once. The chain recombines TRBV20-1 with TRBJ1-4; D is unresolved. Specimen: blood. The sequence was collected from a man aged 60 to 69 in good health. The CDR3 loop is CSARDPVVGNEKLFF. The CDR3 region has the DNA TGCAGTGCTAGAGACCCGGTGGTGGGGAATGAAAAACTGTTTTTT.